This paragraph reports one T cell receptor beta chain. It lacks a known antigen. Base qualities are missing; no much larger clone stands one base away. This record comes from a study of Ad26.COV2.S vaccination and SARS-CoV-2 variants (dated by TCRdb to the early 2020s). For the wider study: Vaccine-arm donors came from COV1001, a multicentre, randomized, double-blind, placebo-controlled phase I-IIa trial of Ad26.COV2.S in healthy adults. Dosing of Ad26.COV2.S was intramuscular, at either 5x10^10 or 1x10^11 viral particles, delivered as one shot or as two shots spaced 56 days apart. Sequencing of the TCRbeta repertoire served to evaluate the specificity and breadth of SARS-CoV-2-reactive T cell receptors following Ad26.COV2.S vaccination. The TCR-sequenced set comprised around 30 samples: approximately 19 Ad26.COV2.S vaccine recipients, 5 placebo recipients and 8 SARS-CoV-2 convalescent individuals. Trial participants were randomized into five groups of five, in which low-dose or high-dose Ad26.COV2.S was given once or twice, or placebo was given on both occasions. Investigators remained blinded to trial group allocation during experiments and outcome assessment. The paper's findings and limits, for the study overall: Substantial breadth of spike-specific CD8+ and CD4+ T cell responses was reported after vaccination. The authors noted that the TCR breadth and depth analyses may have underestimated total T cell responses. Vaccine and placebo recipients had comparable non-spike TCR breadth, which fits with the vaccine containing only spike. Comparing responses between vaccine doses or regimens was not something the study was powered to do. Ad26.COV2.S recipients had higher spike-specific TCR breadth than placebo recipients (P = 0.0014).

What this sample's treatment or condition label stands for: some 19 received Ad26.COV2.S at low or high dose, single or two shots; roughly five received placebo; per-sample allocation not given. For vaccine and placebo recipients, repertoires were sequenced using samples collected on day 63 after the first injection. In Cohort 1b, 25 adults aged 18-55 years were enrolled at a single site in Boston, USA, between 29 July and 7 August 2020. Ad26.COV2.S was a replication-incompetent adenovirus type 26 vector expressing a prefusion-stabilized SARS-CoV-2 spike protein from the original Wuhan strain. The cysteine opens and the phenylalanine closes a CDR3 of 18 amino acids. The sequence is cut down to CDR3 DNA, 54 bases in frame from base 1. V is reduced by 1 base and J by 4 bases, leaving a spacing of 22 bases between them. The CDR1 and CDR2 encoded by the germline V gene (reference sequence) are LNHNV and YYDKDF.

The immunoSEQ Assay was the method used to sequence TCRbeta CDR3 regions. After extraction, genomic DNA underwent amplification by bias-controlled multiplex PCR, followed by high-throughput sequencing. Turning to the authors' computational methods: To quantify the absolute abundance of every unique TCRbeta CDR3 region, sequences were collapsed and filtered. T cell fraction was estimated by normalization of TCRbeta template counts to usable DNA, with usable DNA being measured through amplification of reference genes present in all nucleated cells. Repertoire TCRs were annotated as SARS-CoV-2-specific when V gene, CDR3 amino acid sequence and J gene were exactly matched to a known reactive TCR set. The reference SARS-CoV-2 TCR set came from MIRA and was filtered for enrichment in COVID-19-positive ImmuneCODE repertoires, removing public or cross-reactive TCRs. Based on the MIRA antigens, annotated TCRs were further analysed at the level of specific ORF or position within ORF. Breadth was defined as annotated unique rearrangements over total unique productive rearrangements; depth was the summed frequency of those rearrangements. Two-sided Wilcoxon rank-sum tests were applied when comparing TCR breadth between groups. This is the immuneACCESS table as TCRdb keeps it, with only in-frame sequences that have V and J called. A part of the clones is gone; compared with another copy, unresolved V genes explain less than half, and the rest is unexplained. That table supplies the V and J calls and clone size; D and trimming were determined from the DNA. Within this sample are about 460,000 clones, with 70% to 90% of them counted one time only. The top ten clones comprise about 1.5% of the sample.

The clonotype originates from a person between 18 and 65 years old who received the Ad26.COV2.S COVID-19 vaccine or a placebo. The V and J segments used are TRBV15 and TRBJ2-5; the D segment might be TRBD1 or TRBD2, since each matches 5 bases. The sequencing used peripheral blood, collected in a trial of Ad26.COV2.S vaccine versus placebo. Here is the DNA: TGTGCCACCAGCAGAGGCGGGCCTGGGGGATTTGAGGGAGAGACCCAGTACTTC. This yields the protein CATSRGGPGGFEGETQYF. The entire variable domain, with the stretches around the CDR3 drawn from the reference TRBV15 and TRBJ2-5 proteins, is DAMVIQNPRYQVTQFGKPVTLSCSQTLNHNVMYWYQQKSSQAPKLLFHYYDKDFNNEADTPDNFQSRRPNTSFCFLDIRSPGLGDTAMYLCATSRGGPGGFEGETQYFGPGTRLLVL.